The 14 T cell receptor beta chains in this list originate from one sample, sequenced in a study of T cell repertoires in cytomegalovirus infection (dated by TCRdb to about 2019). TCRdb lists the instrument as Illumina HiSeq 1500. TCRdb trimmed public reads at Q25 via fastp, called clones via MiXCR and kept in-frame beta chains. One record per CDR3 amino acid sequence lists the most common genes and DNA. The sample data list under 150,000 distinct CDR3 sequences, and 7.5% to 9% of these were observed just once. The ten largest clones add up to 10% of the sample. Sequenced material: PBMCs. All receptors come from a human donor in good health (CMV status not recorded). Some clones in this sample may be carry-over from other donors' samples.

This clonotype was observed many times. V and J are TRBV7-2 and TRBJ1-1; perhaps TRBD1 as D (6 bases). The CDR3 spans 14 residues. Germline assignment: CDR1 SGHTA and CDR2 FQGNSA. Trimming stripped 1 base from V and 5 bases from J, with 11 bases between. CDR3 in DNA: TGTGCCAGCAGCTTAGAAGGACAGAAGACTGAAGCTTTCTTT. Amino acids: CASSLEGQKTEAFF.

This clonotype was counted ten times or more. The V and J genes are TRBV4-2 and TRBJ2-1, with no clear D. Trimming pared 0 bases from V and 3 bases from J, leaving 9 bases between. CDR3 length: 15 amino acids. The germline gives CDR1 LGHNA, CDR2 YNFKEQ. The DNA of the CDR3 is TGTGCCAGCAGCCAAGAACTCGGCGGCTACAATGAGCAGTTCTTC. Its translation is CASSQELGGYNEQFF.

This clonotype was seen only a few times. CDR3 nucleotides: TGTGCCAGCAGCCAAACCGCAAGCGGGGGACTAGCGGTAGAGACCCAGTACTTC. Its protein product is CASSQTASGGLAVETQYF. V usage is TRBV4-2 and J usage is TRBJ2-5, with 11 positions matching TRBD2. Trimming cost V 2 bases and J 4 bases; bases outside gene matches: 12. The germline CDR1 and CDR2 sequences are LGHNA and YNFKEQ. There are 18 residues in the CDR3.

This clonotype has ten or more counts. The rearrangement uses TRBV27 and TRBJ2-1; 14 bases are shared with TRBD2. Losses at the gene ends were 5 bases for V and 1 base for J; bases not matched to a gene: 4. The germline CDR1 and CDR2 sequences are MNHEY and SMNVEV (reference sequence). The CDR3 spans 17 residues. For the CDR3, the DNA is TGTGCCAGCAGTGTGACTAGCGGGGGGGCTTCCTACAATGAGCAGTTCTTC. It is translated as CASSVTSGGASYNEQFF.

This clonotype has at least ten counts. V gene TRBV6-1 combines with J gene TRBJ2-5; D gene uncertain. This CDR3 has 12 amino acids. Trimming left V 0 bases short and J 10 bases short, with 9 bases between. Germline V lookup: CDR1 MNHNS, CDR2 SASEGT. The CDR3 here is CASSEAGKDQYF. CDR3 bases: TGTGCCAGCAGTGAAGCGGGGAAAGACCAGTACTTC.

V is TRBV7-3 and J is TRBJ1-1; 8 nucleotides line up with TRBD1. Germline trimming cut 6 bases from V and 5 bases from J; bases unmatched to any gene: 5. CDR1 is SGHTA and CDR2 is FQGTGA in the germline V gene. The CDR3 is 13 amino acids. The CDR3 is CASSQGQGTEAFF. CDR3 sequence (DNA): TGTGCCAGCAGTCAAGGACAGGGTACTGAAGCTTTCTTT.

This clonotype has a handful of counts. The V and J genes are TRBV27 and TRBJ2-3; weak D call: TRBD2 (5 bases). V was clipped by 5 bases and J by 4 bases, with 10 bases between them. CDR1 and CDR2 from the germline V gene are MNHEY and SMNVEV (reference sequence). The CDR3 has 13 amino acids. The CDR3 DNA reads TGTGCCAGCAGTCGCGTCGGGGCAGATACGCAGTATTTT. It encodes CASSRVGADTQYF.

The table lists this clonotype with a few counts. The genes are TRBV20-1 and TRBJ1-6; D is perhaps TRBD1 (6 bases). V was shortened by 1 base and J by 7 bases, with 11 bases between the two germline ends. Germline-derived CDR1 and CDR2 are DFQATT and SNEGSKA (reference sequence). This CDR3 comprises 14 residues. The CDR3 sequence: CSARVQGQNSPLHF. CDR3 sequence (DNA): TGCAGTGCTAGAGTGCAGGGGCAGAATTCACCCCTCCACTTT.

Turning to this clonotype: A much bigger clone sits one base away, suggesting this may be a read error. The rearrangement joins TRBV29-1 to TRBJ2-7; D is unclear. The V end was cut by 1 base, the J end by 3 bases, with 10 bases between. CDR1 is SQVTM, CDR2 ANQGSEA, per germline. The CDR3 is 13 residues long. The CDR3 DNA is TGCAGCGTTGAAGTTGGGTGGAACTACGAGCAGTACTTC. Its protein is CSVEVGWNYEQYF.

About this clonotype: A single base separates this from a much larger clone, so it may be a read error. The J gene is TRBJ1-1, the V gene TRBV29-1, with D perhaps matching TRBD1 (5 bases). From germline, CDR1 is SQVTM and CDR2 ANQGSEA. The CDR3 runs 14 residues. Trimming shortened V by 5 bases and J by 6 bases, and 19 bases separated the two germline ends. CDR3 region: CSVSFLGLGSEAFF. The CDR3 DNA sequence: TGCAGCGTTAGCTTCCTGGGACTGGGCTCTGAAGCTTTCTTT.

In its sample, this clonotype was seen many times. The J gene is TRBJ2-7, the V gene TRBV19; possibly TRBD2 for D (6 bases). In germline, CDR1 is LNHDA, CDR2 SQIVND (reference sequence). The CDR3 consists of 12 residues. Trimming stripped 7 bases from V and 6 bases from J, with 13 bases between. CDR3 nucleotide sequence: TGTGCCAGTACAGCCGGGAGCGGCGAGCAGTACTTC. Translation gives CASTAGSGEQYF.

This clonotype was observed at least ten times. V is TRBV12-3 or TRBV12-4 and J is TRBJ1-5; TRBD1 might be the D (6 bases). Trimming cost V 3 bases and J 3 bases, with 12 bases left between them. The CDR3 sequence is 15 residues long. CDR3 nucleotide sequence: TGTGCCAGCAGTTTGGTGGCAGGGGACAATCAGCCCCAGCATTTT. Translated: CASSLVAGDNQPQHF.

CDR3 DNA sequence: TGTGCCACCGAGACAGCTAACCTGGTGGAGACCCAGTACTTC. The encoded protein is CATETANLVETQYF. The J gene is TRBJ2-5, the V gene TRBV28; maybe TRBD1 (5 bases). Trimming took 10 bases from V and 5 from J, leaving 20 bases between them. Germline values: CDR1 MDHEN, CDR2 SYDVKM. The CDR3 totals 14 residues.

This clonotype was recorded many times. The chain recombines TRBV12-3 or TRBV12-4 with TRBJ2-7; either TRBD1 or TRBD2 may fit D (6 bases each). This CDR3 has 14 residues. V dropped 3 bases and J dropped 6 bases, with 15 bases sitting between them. The CDR3 spells CASSLGGPSGEQYF. DNA of the CDR3: TGTGCCAGCAGTTTGGGGGGCCCTAGTGGCGAGCAGTACTTC.